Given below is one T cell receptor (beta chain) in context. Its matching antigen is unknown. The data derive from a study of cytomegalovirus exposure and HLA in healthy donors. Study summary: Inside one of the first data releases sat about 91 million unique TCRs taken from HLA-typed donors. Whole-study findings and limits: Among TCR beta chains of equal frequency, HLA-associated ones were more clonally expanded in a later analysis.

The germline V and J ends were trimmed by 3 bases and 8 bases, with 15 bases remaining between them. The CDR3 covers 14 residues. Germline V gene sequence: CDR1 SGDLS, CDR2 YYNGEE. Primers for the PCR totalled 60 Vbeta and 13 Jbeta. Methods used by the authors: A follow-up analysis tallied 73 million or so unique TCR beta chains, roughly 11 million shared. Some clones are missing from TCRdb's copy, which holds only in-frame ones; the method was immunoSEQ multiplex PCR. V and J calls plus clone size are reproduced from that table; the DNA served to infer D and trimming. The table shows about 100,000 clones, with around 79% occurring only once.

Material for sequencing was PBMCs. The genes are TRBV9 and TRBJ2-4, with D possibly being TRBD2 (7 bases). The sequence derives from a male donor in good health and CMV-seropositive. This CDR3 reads CASSGGGGVDIQYF. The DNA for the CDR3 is TGTGCCAGCAGCGGGGGGGGCGGGGTGGACATTCAGTACTTC.